Below are 30 T cell receptor beta chains sequenced from a single sample in a study of T cells of healthy individuals. TCRdb analysed the 5' RACE reads with MiXCR anew, one entry per CDR3 protein. The data contain approximately 100,000 distinct CDR3 sequences, approximately 16% of them singletons. Receptor source: a human donor in good health.

The rearrangement links TRBV10-3 to TRBJ1-1; no clear D. Trimming took off 7 bases at V and 1 base at J, with 7 bases between the two ends. The CDR3 consists of 12 residues. Germline CDR1 reads ENHRY; CDR2 reads SYGVKD. Here the CDR3 reads CAINAGNTEAFF. DNA for the CDR3: TGTGCCATCAACGCGGGGAACACTGAAGCTTTCTTT.

The J gene is TRBJ2-7, the V gene TRBV2, with 8 bases aligning to TRBD1. This CDR3 has 17 amino acids. J gave up 1 base and V 0 bases, and 8 bases lay outside the gene matches. From germline, CDR1 is SNHLY and CDR2 FYNNEI. CDR3 loop: CASSEAGTGGVSYEQYF. The CDR3 DNA follows: TGTGCCAGCAGTGAAGCGGGTACAGGGGGAGTATCCTACGAGCAGTACTTC.

V usage is TRBV4-2 and J usage is TRBJ2-7; D remains ambiguous. Trimming left V 1 base short and J 3 bases short, with 13 bases between. Germline assignment: CDR1 LGHNA and CDR2 YNFKEQ. This CDR3 comprises 15 residues. DNA for the CDR3: TGTGCCAGCAGCCAAGTTGCGACTGAAGACTACGAGCAGTACTTC. As protein: CASSQVATEDYEQYF.

This clonotype appeared a few times. The chain has TRBV5-1 and TRBJ2-7, with 8 bases aligning to TRBD1. The CDR3 extends over 14 amino acids. Germline trimming cut 5 bases from V and 4 bases from J; bases unmatched to any gene: 8. The germline gives CDR1 SGHRS, CDR2 YFSETQ. CDR3 amino acids: CASRQGTGAYEQYF. CDR3 bases: TGCGCCAGCAGACAAGGGACAGGCGCTTACGAGCAGTACTTC.

The genes are TRBV2 and TRBJ2-2; D might be TRBD1 (5 bases). Looked up from germline, CDR1 is SNHLY and CDR2 is FYNNEI. The V end lost 9 bases, the J end lost 0 bases, and 14 bases lay between the germline ends. The CDR3 loop spans 15 amino acids. This chain's CDR3 is CARTTVSSNTGELFF. DNA of the CDR3: TGTGCCAGAACGACAGTTAGTTCGAACACCGGGGAGCTGTTTTTT.

This clonotype was counted between two and nine times. The chain couples TRBV2 to TRBJ1-4, with D tentatively TRBD1 (6 bases). Trimming left V 4 bases short and J 8 bases short, with 23 bases between. From germline, CDR1 is SNHLY and CDR2 FYNNEI. The CDR3 is 17 amino acids. CDR3 coding DNA: TGTGCCAGCAGTGCCCTTATTTACAGGGAGCGTGGCGAAAAACTGTTTTTT. Protein product: CASSALIYRERGEKLFF.

The table lists this clonotype with many counts. The chain couples TRBV28 to TRBJ1-1; D is possibly TRBD1 (6 bases). Germline loops: CDR1 MDHEN, CDR2 SYDVKM. This CDR3 has 15 residues. The ends were cut back, 4 bases at V and 2 bases at J, with 14 bases in the middle. CDR3 in amino acids: CASSSLDRTNTEAFF. The DNA of the CDR3 is TGTGCCAGCAGTTCCTTGGACAGAACTAACACTGAAGCTTTCTTT.

This clonotype appeared a few times. The chain recombines TRBV29-1 with TRBJ2-5; 9 bases map to TRBD2. V lost 3 bases and J lost 1; bases outside the gene matches: 12. The CDR3 covers 17 residues. The germline V gene has CDR1 SQVTM and CDR2 ANQGSEA. CDR3 bases: TGCAGCGTTGATTCCAGCGGGGGGCCCAAACGCCAAGAGACCCAGTACTTC. This sequence encodes CSVDSSGGPKRQETQYF. The whole variable domain, remainder taken from reference TRBV29-1 and TRBJ2-5, is SAVISQKPSRDICQRGTSLTIQCQVDSQVTMMFWYRQQPGQSLTLIATANQGSEATYESGFVIDKFPISRPNLTFSTLTVSNMSPEDSSIYLCSVDSSGGPKRQETQYFGPGTRLLVL.

Only a few counts were recorded for this clonotype. This sequence joins TRBV4-3 and TRBJ1-1; D gene unclear. Germline loops: CDR1 LGHNA, CDR2 YSLEER. The V end lost 0 bases, the J end lost 3 bases, and 17 bases lay between the germline ends. The CDR3 length is 17 residues. The CDR3 DNA reads as TGCGCCAGCAGCCAAGACGTGCCATATGGGCAGGACACTGAAGCTTTCTTT. It is translated as CASSQDVPYGQDTEAFF.

This chain uses TRBV28 with TRBJ1-4; 7 bases agree with TRBD1. Germline CDR1 MDHEN, CDR2 SYDVKM. The CDR3 spans 16 residues. V was pared by 5 bases and J by 7 bases, with 13 bases of the junction left unmatched. For the CDR3, the DNA is TGTGCCAGCAGTCCTCCACCCCCAGGGGGTATTGAAAAACTGTTTTTT. This encodes CASSPPPPGGIEKLFF.

The chain couples TRBV11-1 to TRBJ2-5; D is unresolved. Per germline, CDR1 SGHAT and CDR2 FQDESV (reference sequence). The CDR3 is made up of 13 amino acids. Trimming removed 3 bases at V and 5 bases at J, with 10 bases between. In DNA form, the CDR3 reads TGTGCCAGCAGCTTCGGAAATCAGGAGACCCAGTACTTC. This translates into CASSFGNQETQYF. The entire variable domain, with the rest obtained from reference TRBV11-1 and TRBJ2-5, is as follows: EAEVAQSPRYKITEKSQAVAFWCDPISGHATLYWYRQILGQGPELLVQFQDESVVDDSQLPKDRFSAERLKGVDSTLKIQPAELGDSAMYLCASSFGNQETQYFGPGTRLLVL.

The chain recombines TRBV18 with TRBJ2-5; 7 bases fit TRBD1. After removal of 3 bases from V and 4 bases from J, the junction contained 5 bases not matched to a gene. The CDR3 has 14 amino acids. Looked up from germline, CDR1 is KGHSH and CDR2 is LQKENI. The CDR3 DNA sequence: TGTGCCAGCTCACCGGGACAGAGTGTAGAGACCCAGTACTTC. Encoded protein: CASSPGQSVETQYF.

This sequence joins TRBV10-2 and TRBJ2-3, with 12 bases identical to TRBD2. The CDR3 extends over 17 amino acids. From germline, CDR1 is WSHSY and CDR2 SAAADI. V lost 11 bases, J lost 3 bases, and 15 bases stayed unmatched. The CDR3 DNA is TGCGCCGCCCCTAGCGGGAGGGCCCCTTTGGGGACAGATACGCAGTATTTT. The encoded protein is CAAPSGRAPLGTDTQYF.

The rearrangement uses TRBV5-6 and TRBJ1-1; no clear D. Looked up from germline, CDR1 is SGHDT and CDR2 is YYEEEE. V dropped 4 bases and J dropped 2 bases, with 18 bases sitting between them. This CDR3 spans 16 amino acids. The DNA for the CDR3 is TGTGCCAGCAGCCTGGTTAGACACGGCCCCAACACTGAAGCTTTCTTT. It specifies CASSLVRHGPNTEAFF.

V gene TRBV28 combines with J gene TRBJ2-5, with 9 bases identical to TRBD1. After removal of 6 bases from V and 4 bases from J, the junction contained 9 bases not matched to a gene. CDR3 size: 15 residues. Germline V gene data show CDR1 as MDHEN and CDR2 as SYDVKM. The CDR3 DNA follows: TGTGCCAGCAGCCTCGGGACAGGGTATGGAGAGACCCAGTACTTC. Amino acid sequence: CASSLGTGYGETQYF.

The chain has TRBV5-5 and TRBJ2-3; TRBD2 matches 9 bases. Trimming cost V 0 bases and J 5 bases; bases outside gene matches: 7. The germline V gene encodes CDR1 SGHKS and CDR2 YYEKEE (reference sequence). The CDR3 contains 16 residues. The CDR3 DNA sequence: TGTGCCAGCAGCTTGGATGGGACTAGCTTTGGAGATACGCAGTATTTT. It specifies CASSLDGTSFGDTQYF.

The gene calls are TRBV6-5 and TRBJ2-1; a possible D gene is TRBD1 (5 bases). This CDR3 has 14 residues. CDR1 and CDR2 from the germline V gene are MNHEY and SVGAGI. Trimming pared 3 bases from V and 4 bases from J, leaving 10 bases between. As DNA, the CDR3 is TGTGCCAGCAGTTATGGGGCAGAATACAATGAGCAGTTCTTC. This codes for CASSYGAEYNEQFF.

This clonotype appeared many times. The V gene is TRBV20-1, the J gene TRBJ1-1, with D unclear. V lost 1 base and J lost 3, with 6 bases in between. CDR1 is DFQATT and CDR2 is SNEGSKA in the germline V gene (reference sequence). The CDR3 consists of 12 residues. CDR3 sequence reads: CSARVGDTEAFF. DNA for the CDR3: TGCAGTGCTAGAGTTGGGGACACTGAAGCTTTCTTT.

V usage is TRBV4-3 and J usage is TRBJ1-6; D unclear. The CDR3 covers 13 residues. The ends were cut back, 1 base at V and 11 bases at J, with 9 bases in the middle. Germline V gene sequence: CDR1 LGHNA, CDR2 YSLEER. As DNA, the CDR3 is TGCGCCAGCAGCCAAGTCCAGAAGGCACCCCTCCACTTT. Protein product: CASSQVQKAPLHF.

This clonotype was counted at least ten times. The chain joins TRBV7-2 to TRBJ1-2, with 10 bases aligning to TRBD1. The CDR3 loop spans 15 amino acids. Per germline, CDR1 SGHTA and CDR2 FQGNSA. Trimming removed 5 bases from V and 3 bases from J; junction bases left unmatched: 6. The CDR3 is CASSVGTGDHYGYTF. The CDR3 DNA reads TGTGCCAGCAGCGTCGGGACAGGGGATCACTATGGCTACACCTTC. Together with reference TRBV7-2 and TRBJ1-2, the CDR3 gives the full variable domain: GAGVSQSPSNKVTEKGKDVELRCDPISGHTALYWYRQSLGQGLEFLIYFQGNSAPDKSGLPSDRFSAERTGGSVSTLTIQRTQQEDSAVYLCASSVGTGDHYGYTFGSGTRLTVV.

This clonotype was counted once. The J gene is TRBJ1-5, the V gene TRBV6-5; D call uncertain. Germline CDR1 is MNHEY and CDR2 is SVGAGI. The length of the CDR3 is 15 residues. The V end was cut by 0 bases, the J end by 1 base, with 7 bases between. CDR3 coding DNA: TGTGCCAGCAGTTACTCTTCAGACAGCAATCAGCCCCAGCATTTT. Translated: CASSYSSDSNQPQHF.

This clonotype was counted ten times or more. The V and J genes are TRBV20-1 and TRBJ2-3; 11 bases line up with TRBD2. Trimming at V came to 0 bases and at J to 4 bases, leaving 0 bases not matched to a gene. The CDR3 spans 14 residues. CDR1 and CDR2 (germline): DFQATT, SNEGSKA (reference sequence). CDR3: CSARDSGGADTQYF. The DNA of the CDR3 is TGCAGTGCTAGAGATAGCGGGGGGGCAGATACGCAGTATTTT.

J is TRBJ2-7 and V is TRBV20-1; 10 bases line up with TRBD1. Germline V gene lookup returns CDR1 DFQATT and CDR2 SNEGSKA (reference sequence). V gave up 6 bases and J gave up 1 base; unmatched junction bases: 6. CDR3 length: 14 amino acids. CDR3 DNA: TGCAGTGCCTCCCGGGACAGGGGATCCTACGAGCAGTACTTC. Translation: CSASRDRGSYEQYF.

The chain links TRBV9 to TRBJ2-7, with unresolved D. V was pared by 0 bases and J by 3 bases, with 7 bases between. From germline, CDR1 is SGDLS and CDR2 YYNGEE. The CDR3 loop spans 13 amino acids. CDR3 region: CASSVGQDYEQYF. The CDR3 bases are TGTGCCAGCAGCGTAGGGCAGGACTACGAGCAGTACTTC.

This clonotype occurred a few times. Here the CDR3 DNA reads TGCGCCAGCAGCCAAACTCCAACAGCAGCCCTTAGGAACACCATATATTTT. As protein: CASSQTPTAALRNTIYF. This chain connects TRBV4-1 to TRBJ1-3; no definite D call. With 2 bases removed from V and 7 bases from J, the gap between germline ends came to 21 bases. Germline assignment: CDR1 MGHRA and CDR2 YSYEKL. The CDR3 length is 17 residues.

DNA for the CDR3: TGCGCCAGCAGCTTTGGACAAAATTCACCCCTCCACTTT. It encodes CASSFGQNSPLHF. This chain links TRBV5-1 with TRBJ1-6; D is perhaps TRBD1 (5 bases). The V gene lost 2 bases and the J gene lost 7 bases, with 7 bases spanning the gap. The CDR3 totals 13 residues. Germline V gene sequence: CDR1 SGHRS, CDR2 YFSETQ.

This clonotype was detected ten times or more. The rearrangement links TRBV2 to TRBJ1-1, with a weak D call TRBD1 (5 bases). The CDR3 length is 14 residues. V lost 7 bases, J lost 1 base, and 13 bases lay in between. CDR1 SNHLY and CDR2 FYNNEI come from the germline V gene. The CDR3 here is CASTKYTGNTEAFF. CDR3 DNA sequence: TGTGCCAGCACCAAATATACAGGGAACACTGAAGCTTTCTTT. Supplemented by reference TRBV2 and TRBJ1-1, the full variable domain reads EPEVTQTPSHQVTQMGQEVILRCVPISNHLYFYWYRQILGQKVEFLVSFYNNEISEKSEIFDDQFSVERPDGSNFTLKIRSTKLEDSAMYFCASTKYTGNTEAFFGQGTRLTVV.

This rearrangement joins TRBV29-1 to TRBJ2-1, with 11 positions matching TRBD1. The J segment lost 8 bases and the V segment lost 6 bases, leaving 6 bases of the junction unmatched. The germline V gene has CDR1 SQVTM and CDR2 ANQGSEA. The CDR3 is 13 amino acids. The CDR3 loop is CSVVGQGADEQFF. Here the CDR3 DNA reads TGCAGCGTGGTTGGACAGGGGGCCGATGAGCAGTTCTTC.

There are many counts of this clonotype. V and J are TRBV28 and TRBJ2-1; TRBD1 agrees at 7 bases. Germline CDR1 reads MDHEN; CDR2 reads SYDVKM. The trim removed 7 bases at V and 5 bases at J, leaving 8 bases unmatched. This CDR3 region has 14 residues. Written as DNA, the CDR3 is TGTGCCAGCACCGAAGGGGGCAGTAACAATGAGCAGTTCTTC. Encoded protein: CASTEGGSNNEQFF.

The chain has TRBV6-2 or TRBV6-3 and TRBJ1-6; D may be TRBD1 (5 bases). Germline CDR1 and CDR2: MNHEY and SVGEGT. V dropped 2 bases and J dropped 7 bases, with 9 bases sitting between them. This CDR3 is built from 14 residues. The DNA of the CDR3 is TGTGCCAGCAGTTACGTCGGGGACAATTCACCCCTCCACTTT. Translated: CASSYVGDNSPLHF.